These 15 T cell receptor beta chains originate from one sample sequenced in a study of T cells in Graves' hyperthyroidism and ophthalmopathy. RNA transcripts gave rise to amplified TCR beta CDR3 regions. The HTBI primer set drove a first-round RT-PCR of the TCR CDR3. TCRdb reprocessed the multiplex PCR reads with MiXCR, giving one entry per CDR3 protein. The data contain about 500,000 distinct CDR3 sequences, about 16% of them singletons. The sequenced sample was blood. These receptors all come from a woman aged 25 to 45 with Graves' ophthalmopathy.

This clonotype was found a few times. V and J are TRBV20-1 and TRBJ1-2; the D is unclear. V lost 0 bases to trimming and J lost 5 bases, with 1 base between them. Germline CDR1 and CDR2: DFQATT and SNEGSKA (reference sequence). The length of the CDR3 is 10 residues. The chain's CDR3 is CSAREYGYTF. The CDR3, as DNA: TGCAGTGCTAGAGAGTATGGCTACACCTTC.

This clonotype was seen a handful of times. V and J are TRBV15 and TRBJ2-4; D is uncertain. Trimming removed 0 bases at V and 0 bases at J, with 12 bases between. Germline-derived CDR1 and CDR2 are LNHNV and YYDKDF (reference sequence). This CDR3 is built from 17 residues. CDR3 in amino acids: CATSRDRNIIAKNIQYF. CDR3 sequence (DNA): TGTGCCACCAGCAGAGATCGAAACATAATAGCCAAAAACATTCAGTACTTC.

Worth noting for this clonotype: One base away lies a much larger clone, so this may be a sequencing read error. CDR3 in DNA: TGTGCCAGCAGTTTACCGACAGAGTCCTTCGAGCAGTACTTC. Amino acids: CASSLPTESFEQYF. The genes are TRBV28 and TRBJ2-7, with D possibly matching TRBD1 (5 bases). CDR1 and CDR2 (germline): MDHEN, SYDVKM. The CDR3 extends over 14 amino acids.

This clonotype has only one observation. V usage is TRBV10-3 and J usage is TRBJ2-1; 8 bases agree with TRBD2. Trimming at V came to 4 bases and at J to 5 bases, leaving 7 bases not matched to a gene. The V gene's germline CDR1 is ENHRY and CDR2 SYGVKD. This CDR3 contains 15 residues. The CDR3 bases are TGTGCCATCAGTGGGAGGACTAGCACCCACAATGAGCAGTTCTTC. It is translated as CAISGRTSTHNEQFF.

This clonotype was seen many times. For the CDR3, the DNA is TGTGCCAGCAGCTTCGACAGGGCCTCCTCCTACGAGCAGTACTTC. Encoded protein: CASSFDRASSYEQYF. The V and J genes are TRBV7-2 and TRBJ2-7; 7 nucleotides agree with TRBD1. The CDR3 contains 15 residues. The germline V gene encodes CDR1 SGHTA and CDR2 FQGNSA. After removal of 3 bases from V and 0 bases from J, the junction contained 5 bases not matched to a gene.

This clonotype appeared many times. The chain is built from TRBV28 and TRBJ2-7; unclear D gene. Germline V gives CDR1 MDHEN, CDR2 SYDVKM. The CDR3 has 14 amino acids. With 2 bases removed from V and 3 bases from J, the gap between germline ends came to 11 bases. CDR3 bases: TGTGCCAGCAGTTTACCGCTAGGAAGCTACGAGCAGTACTTC. This sequence encodes CASSLPLGSYEQYF.

The table lists this clonotype with many counts. The chain carries TRBV27 and TRBJ1-5, with D unresolved. Looked up from germline, CDR1 is MNHEY and CDR2 is SMNVEV (reference sequence). Trimming took off 6 bases at V and 6 bases at J, with 12 bases between the two ends. This CDR3 comprises 13 residues. The CDR3 DNA follows: TGTGCCAGCAGGTCAGGTTTAGGTCAGCCCCAGCATTTT. Encoded protein: CASRSGLGQPQHF.

This clonotype appeared many times. This rearrangement joins TRBV28 to TRBJ2-2, with D possibly being TRBD2 (6 bases). V was cut by 6 bases and J by 1 base, with 9 bases left in between. Germline lookup yields CDR1 MDHEN and CDR2 SYDVKM. There are 14 residues in the CDR3. CDR3 residues: CASRYGGNTGELFF. For the CDR3, the DNA is TGTGCCAGCAGATACGGGGGGAACACCGGGGAGCTGTTTTTT.

The DNA of the CDR3 is TGTGCCAGCTGTCTCTGGGGGCTCGCTGAAGCTTTCTTT. It encodes CASCLWGLAEAFF. The chain employs TRBV5-6 and TRBJ1-1; TRBD1 is a possible D gene (6 bases). Germline loops: CDR1 SGHDT, CDR2 YYEEEE. This CDR3 contains 13 residues. Deletions cut 7 bases from V and 6 bases from J, with 16 bases between.

This clonotype was recorded a few times. CDR3: CATSFGQGGQPQHF. The CDR3 nucleotides are TGTGCCACCAGCTTCGGACAGGGAGGTCAGCCCCAGCATTTT. The chain carries TRBV6-1 and TRBJ1-5; 8 bases align to TRBD1. The CDR3 spans 14 residues. Per germline, CDR1 MNHNS and CDR2 SASEGT. With V trimmed by 10 bases and J by 6 bases, 11 bases remained unmatched.

This clonotype was observed at least ten times. The V and J genes are TRBV6-1 and TRBJ2-3; D remains unclear. Trimming cost V 4 bases and J 2 bases, with 16 bases left between them. Germline loops: CDR1 MNHNS, CDR2 SASEGT. This CDR3 region has 16 residues. CDR3 bases: TGTGCCAGCAGTGCGTGGAAGTATCGTGTCACAGATACGCAGTATTTT. Its translation: CASSAWKYRVTDTQYF.

The rearrangement links TRBV28 to TRBJ2-7; 11 positions match TRBD2. Per the germline V gene, CDR1 is MDHEN and CDR2 is SYDVKM. The CDR3 is 16 residues long. Trimming at V came to 6 bases and at J to 1 base, leaving 8 bases not matched to a gene. DNA of the CDR3: TGTGCCAGCAGAGAACTAGCGGGAGACGCTTCCTACGAGCAGTACTTC. Its translation: CASRELAGDASYEQYF.

The V and J genes are TRBV7-2 and TRBJ2-4; 10 bases line up with TRBD1. CDR3 size: 14 residues. Germline values: CDR1 SGHTA, CDR2 FQGNSA. Unmatched junction bases numbered 7, after V lost 4 bases and J lost 10 bases. The CDR3 loop is CASSSGGTGEIQYF. The CDR3 bases are TGTGCCAGCAGCTCCGGCGGGACAGGGGAGATTCAGTACTTC.

The chain joins TRBV29-1 to TRBJ2-3, with D possibly being TRBD1 (6 bases). V lost 3 bases and J lost 0, with 28 bases in between. The CDR3 totals 20 residues. Germline CDR1 is SQVTM and CDR2 is ANQGSEA. The CDR3 DNA sequence: TGCAGCGTTGAGTACCCTCATCAGGGGCCGATCGATTATAGCACAGATACGCAGTATTTT. It is translated as CSVEYPHQGPIDYSTDTQYF.

This clonotype was counted only a few times. CDR3 sequence reads: CASSAPGQRTDTQYF. The DNA of the CDR3 is TGTGCCAGCAGTGCCCCGGGACAGCGCACAGATACGCAGTATTTT. The V and J genes are TRBV6-1 and TRBJ2-3, with 7 bases that match TRBD1. CDR1 and CDR2 from the germline V gene are MNHNS and SASEGT. Trimming removed 4 bases from V and 1 base from J; junction bases left unmatched: 5. This CDR3 comprises 15 residues.